Each of the 14 T cell receptor beta chains below was sequenced from the same sample in a study of blood T cell repertoires in COVID-19. TCRdb's copy holds only in-frame clones and misses some; the assay was immunoSEQ multiplex PCR. The repertoire consists of approximately 200,000 clones, with approximately 90% occurring once and the leading ten covering less than 1.5%. Sequenced: PBMCs or T cells enriched from blood (not recorded which). The receptors were sampled from a young man who had recovered from COVID-19.

The gene calls are TRBV20-1 and TRBJ2-7; possibly TRBD1 for D (5 bases). The CDR3 contains 15 residues. The germline V and J ends were trimmed by 3 bases and 4 bases, with 19 bases remaining between them. Germline V CDR1 and CDR2: DFQATT, SNEGSKA (reference sequence). Here the CDR3 reads CSASTPKGRGYEQYF. The DNA of the CDR3 is TGCAGTGCTAGTACACCTAAGGGGCGCGGATACGAGCAGTACTTC.

The chain links TRBV4-3 to TRBJ1-5; 8 positions agree with TRBD1. CDR3 length: 13 residues. Per germline, CDR1 LGHNA and CDR2 YSLEER. J gave up 6 bases and V 5 bases, and 3 bases lay outside the gene matches. The CDR3 coding sequence is TGCGCCAGCAGCTTGGACAGGGTTCAGCCCCAGCATTTT. Its protein product is CASSLDRVQPQHF.

CDR3: CASSIGLAGRSSTDTQYF. DNA for the CDR3: TGTGCCAGCTCCATCGGACTAGCGGGACGATCTAGCACAGATACGCAGTATTTT. This rearrangement joins TRBV19 to TRBJ2-3; the match to TRBD2 covers 12 bases. This CDR3 comprises 18 residues. The V gene end was trimmed by 9 bases and the J gene end by 0 bases; junction bases not matched to a gene: 13. Germline V gene data show CDR1 as LNHDA and CDR2 as SQIVND (reference sequence). Supplemented by reference TRBV19 and TRBJ2-3, the full variable domain reads DGGITQSPKYLFRKEGQNVTLSCEQNLNHDAMYWYRQDPGQGLRLIYYSQIVNDFQKGDIAEGYSVSREKKESFPLTVTSAQKNPTAFYLCASSIGLAGRSSTDTQYFGPGTRLTVL.

The genes are TRBV18 and TRBJ2-1; 10 bases map to TRBD1. Germline loops: CDR1 KGHSH, CDR2 LQKENI. CDR3 length equals 15 residues. The V and J ends lost 3 bases and 4 bases, in that order; junction bases with no gene match: 3. CDR3 DNA: TGTGCCAGCTCACCGCTGGGACAGGGGTACAATGAGCAGTTCTTC. It specifies CASSPLGQGYNEQFF.

This clone was seen just once. This chain links TRBV14 with TRBJ2-7; D is perhaps TRBD1 (6 bases). The CDR3 loop spans 16 amino acids. Between the trimmed V and J ends, which lost 4 bases and 1 base, there was a span of 17 bases. Germline loops: CDR1 SGHDN, CDR2 FVKESK. CDR3 nucleotides: TGTGCCAGCAGCCGGGACATCTACCATGGGTCCTACGAGCAGTACTTC. Residues: CASSRDIYHGSYEQYF.

The chain links TRBV28 to TRBJ2-1; 8 bases agree with TRBD2. The germline gives CDR1 MDHEN, CDR2 SYDVKM. V was pared by 3 bases and J by 3 bases, with 13 bases of the junction left unmatched. CDR3 size: 18 residues. The CDR3 DNA is TGTGCCAGCAGTTTCACGGGAGGGCCCATTACTCGCTACAATGAGCAGTTCTTC. Its translation is CASSFTGGPITRYNEQFF. The full variable domain, its missing parts supplied by reference TRBV28 and TRBJ2-1, is DVKVTQSSRYLVKRTGEKVFLECVQDMDHENMFWYRQDPGLGLRLIYFSYDVKMKEKGDIPEGYSVSREKKERFSLILESASTNQTSMYLCASSFTGGPITRYNEQFFGPGTRLTVL.

This chain joins TRBV28 and TRBJ2-3; 7 nucleotides align to TRBD1. CDR1 and CDR2 (germline): MDHEN, SYDVKM. The ends lost 1 base at V and 11 bases at J; junction bases unmatched: 6. The CDR3 is 13 residues long. The CDR3 DNA sequence: TGTGCCAGCAGTTTATTCCGGACAGGCAAGCAGTATTTT. It yields the protein CASSLFRTGKQYF.

Details on this clone: The CDR3 end shows no conserved phenylalanine or tryptophan, and so a read error is likely. Because the CDR3's place on the DNA is in doubt, the DNA is left out and the CDR3 is given as listed by TCRdb. V usage is TRBV10-3 and J usage is TRBJ2-7; the table's TRBD1 call for D was not verified on the DNA. Germline CDR1 ENHRY, CDR2 SYGVKD. The CDR3 totals 8 residues, both ends included. The chain's CDR3 is CAIGTGLI.

The V gene is TRBV28, the J gene TRBJ2-4; weak D call: TRBD2 (5 bases). CDR1 is MDHEN, CDR2 SYDVKM, per germline. The ends were cut back, 10 bases at V and 8 bases at J, with 24 bases in the middle. The CDR3 spans 15 residues. CDR3 bases: TGTGCCACCCATTCATTTGACGGACTCGGGGACATTCAGTACTTC. Protein sequence: CATHSFDGLGDIQYF.

This clone was detected only once. The chain is built from TRBV28 and TRBJ2-3; possibly TRBD1 for D (5 bases). Trimming cost V 3 bases and J 4 bases, with 17 bases left between them. Germline CDR1 MDHEN, CDR2 SYDVKM. CDR3 size: 16 residues. The CDR3 bases are TGTGCCAGCAGTTTTAGTAGGGGAAGGGTCCCAGATACGCAGTATTTT. This codes for CASSFSRGRVPDTQYF.

The chain has TRBV5-8 and TRBJ1-1, with 10 bases matching TRBD1. Germline V gene lookup returns CDR1 SGHTS and CDR2 YDEGEE. The CDR3 extends over 15 amino acids. Trimming cost V 3 bases and J 5 bases; bases outside gene matches: 7. The CDR3 is CASSWMTGGRTEAFF. The CDR3 bases are TGTGCCAGCAGCTGGATGACAGGGGGCAGGACTGAAGCTTTCTTT. The full variable domain, in which reference TRBV5-8 and TRBJ1-1 provide the parts outside the CDR3, is EAGVTQSPTHLIKTRGQQATLRCSPISGHTSVYWYQQALGLGLQFLLWYDEGEERNRGNFPPRFSGRQFPNYSSELNVNALELEDSALYLCASSWMTGGRTEAFFGQGTRLTVV.

The V gene is TRBV5-5, the J gene TRBJ2-2; unclear D gene. V was shortened by 5 bases and J by 0 bases, with 14 bases between the two germline ends. The CDR3 consists of 16 residues. CDR1 and CDR2 (germline): SGHKS, YYEKEE (reference sequence). CDR3 bases: TGTGCCAGCAGGCTGGGTCGAACTACGAACACCGGGGAGCTGTTTTTT. Its translation: CASRLGRTTNTGELFF.

This clone occurred once. The chain uses TRBV7-6 and TRBJ2-7, with 10 bases matching TRBD1. CDR1 and CDR2 from the germline V gene are SGHVS and FNYEAQ. After removal of 1 base from V and 1 base from J, the junction contained 4 bases not matched to a gene. This CDR3 has 16 residues. CDR3 bases: TGTGCCAGCAGCTTAGGACGGGACAGGGGTTCCTACGAGCAGTACTTC. This encodes CASSLGRDRGSYEQYF.

The chain employs TRBV6-6 and TRBJ1-2, with D uncertain. Germline V gives CDR1 MNHNY, CDR2 SVGAGI (reference sequence). Trimming left V 2 bases short and J 3 bases short, with 13 bases between. The CDR3 is made up of 15 amino acids. This CDR3 reads CASSYDGRADYGYTF. The CDR3 DNA is TGTGCCAGCAGTTACGACGGGCGGGCCGACTATGGCTACACCTTC.